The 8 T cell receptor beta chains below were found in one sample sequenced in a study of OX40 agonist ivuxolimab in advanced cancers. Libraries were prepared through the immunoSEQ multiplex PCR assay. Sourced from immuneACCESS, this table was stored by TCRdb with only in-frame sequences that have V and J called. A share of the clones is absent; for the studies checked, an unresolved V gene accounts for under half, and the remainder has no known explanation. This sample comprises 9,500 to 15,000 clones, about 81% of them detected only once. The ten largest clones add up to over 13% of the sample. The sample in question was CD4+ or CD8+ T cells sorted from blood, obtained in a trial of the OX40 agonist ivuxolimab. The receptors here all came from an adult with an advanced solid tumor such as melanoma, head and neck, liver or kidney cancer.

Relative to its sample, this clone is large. The CDR3 sequence: CATSRVSGSSAYNEQFF. The CDR3 coding sequence is TGTGCCACCAGCAGAGTAAGCGGGAGTAGCGCCTACAATGAGCAGTTCTTC. V is TRBV15 and J is TRBJ2-1; 8 bases fit TRBD2. There are 17 residues in the CDR3. The V gene end was trimmed by 1 base and the J gene end by 2 bases; junction bases not matched to a gene: 7. Germline CDR1 LNHNV, CDR2 YYDKDF (reference sequence).

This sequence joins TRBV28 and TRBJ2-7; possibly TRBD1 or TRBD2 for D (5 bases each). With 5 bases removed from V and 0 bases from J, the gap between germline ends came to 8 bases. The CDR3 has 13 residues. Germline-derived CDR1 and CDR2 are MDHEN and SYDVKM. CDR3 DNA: TGTGCCAGCAGTCCCGGGGCCTCCTACGAGCAGTACTTC. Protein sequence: CASSPGASYEQYF.

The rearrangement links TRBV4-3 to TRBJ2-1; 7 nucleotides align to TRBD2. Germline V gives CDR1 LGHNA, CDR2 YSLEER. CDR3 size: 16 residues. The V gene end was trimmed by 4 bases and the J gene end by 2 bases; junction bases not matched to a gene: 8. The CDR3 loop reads CASSPLAGRAYNEQFF. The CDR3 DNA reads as TGCGCCAGCAGCCCACTAGCTGGGAGGGCCTACAATGAGCAGTTCTTC.

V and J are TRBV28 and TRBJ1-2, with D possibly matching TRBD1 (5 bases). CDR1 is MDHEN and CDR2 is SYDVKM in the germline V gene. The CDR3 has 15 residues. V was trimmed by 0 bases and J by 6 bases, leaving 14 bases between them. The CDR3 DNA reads TGTGCCAGCAGTTTATGGACAGATCTACGTGATGGCTACACCTTC. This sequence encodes CASSLWTDLRDGYTF.

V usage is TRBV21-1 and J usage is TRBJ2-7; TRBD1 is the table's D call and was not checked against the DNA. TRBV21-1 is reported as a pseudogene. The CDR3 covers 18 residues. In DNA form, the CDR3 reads TGTGCCAGCAGCAGCTCCGGGACAGGGAAAGGTTCGGGATACGAGCAGTACTTC. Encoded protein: CASSSSGTGKGSGYEQYF.

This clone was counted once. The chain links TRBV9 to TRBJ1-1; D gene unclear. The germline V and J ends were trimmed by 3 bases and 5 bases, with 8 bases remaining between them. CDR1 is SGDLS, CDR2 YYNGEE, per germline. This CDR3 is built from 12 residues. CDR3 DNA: TGTGCCAGCAGCGCCAGAGGGACTGAAGCTTTCTTT. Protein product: CASSARGTEAFF.

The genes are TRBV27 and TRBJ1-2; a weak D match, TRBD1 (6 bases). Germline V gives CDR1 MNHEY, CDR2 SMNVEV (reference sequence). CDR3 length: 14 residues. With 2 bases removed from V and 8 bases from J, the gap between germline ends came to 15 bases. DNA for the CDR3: TGTGCCAGCAGTTTAGGGGGGGCAACGAGGGGCTACACCTTC. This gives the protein CASSLGGATRGYTF.

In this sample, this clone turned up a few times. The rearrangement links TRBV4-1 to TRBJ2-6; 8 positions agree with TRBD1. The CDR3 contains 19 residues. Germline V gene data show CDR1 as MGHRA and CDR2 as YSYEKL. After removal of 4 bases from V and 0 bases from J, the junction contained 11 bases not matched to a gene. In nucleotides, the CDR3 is TGCGCCAGCAGCCTACTACACAGACAGGGGAGCTCTGGGGCCAACGTCCTGACTTTC. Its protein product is CASSLLHRQGSSGANVLTF.